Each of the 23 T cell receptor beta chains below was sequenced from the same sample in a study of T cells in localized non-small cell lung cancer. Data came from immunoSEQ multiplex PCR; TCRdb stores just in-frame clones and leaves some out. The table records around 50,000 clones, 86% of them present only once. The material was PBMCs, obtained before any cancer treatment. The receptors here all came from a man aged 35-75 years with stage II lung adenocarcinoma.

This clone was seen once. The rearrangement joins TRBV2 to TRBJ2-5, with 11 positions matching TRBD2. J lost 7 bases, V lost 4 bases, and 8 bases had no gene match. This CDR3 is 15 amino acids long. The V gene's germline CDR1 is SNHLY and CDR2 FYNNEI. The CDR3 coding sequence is TGTGCCAGCAGTGTCTCTAGCGGGGGGTCCGGGACCCAGTACTTC. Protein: CASSVSSGGSGTQYF.

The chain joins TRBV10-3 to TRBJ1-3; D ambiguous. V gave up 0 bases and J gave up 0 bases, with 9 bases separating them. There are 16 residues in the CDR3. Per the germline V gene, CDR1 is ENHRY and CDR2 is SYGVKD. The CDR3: CAISESDNLSGNTIYF. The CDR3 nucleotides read TGTGCCATCAGTGAGTCAGACAACCTCTCTGGAAACACCATATATTTT.

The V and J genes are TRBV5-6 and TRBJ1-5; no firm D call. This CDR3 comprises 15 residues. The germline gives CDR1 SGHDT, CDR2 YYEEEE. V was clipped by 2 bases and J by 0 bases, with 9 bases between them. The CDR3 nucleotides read TGTGCCAGCAGCTTTGGCCTCCATAGCAATCAGCCCCAGCATTTT. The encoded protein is CASSFGLHSNQPQHF.

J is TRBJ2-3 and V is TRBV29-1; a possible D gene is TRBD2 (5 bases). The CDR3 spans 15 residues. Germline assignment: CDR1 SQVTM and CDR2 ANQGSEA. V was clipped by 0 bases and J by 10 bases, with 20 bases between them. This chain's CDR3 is CSVEDSRGARGSQYF. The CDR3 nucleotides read TGCAGCGTTGAAGATTCCCGGGGAGCACGAGGGTCGCAGTATTTT.

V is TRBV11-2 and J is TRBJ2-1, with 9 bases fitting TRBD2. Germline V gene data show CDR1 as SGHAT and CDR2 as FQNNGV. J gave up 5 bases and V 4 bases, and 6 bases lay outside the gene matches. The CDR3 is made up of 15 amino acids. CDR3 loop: CASSSHAGGNNEQFF. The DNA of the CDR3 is TGTGCCAGCAGCTCTCATGCGGGGGGGAACAATGAGCAGTTCTTC. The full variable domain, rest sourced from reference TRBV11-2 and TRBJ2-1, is EAGVAQSPRYKIIEKRQSVAFWCNPISGHATLYWYQQILGQGPKLLIQFQNNGVVDDSQLPKDRFSAERLKGVDSTLKIQPAKLEDSAVYLCASSSHAGGNNEQFFGPGTRLTVL.

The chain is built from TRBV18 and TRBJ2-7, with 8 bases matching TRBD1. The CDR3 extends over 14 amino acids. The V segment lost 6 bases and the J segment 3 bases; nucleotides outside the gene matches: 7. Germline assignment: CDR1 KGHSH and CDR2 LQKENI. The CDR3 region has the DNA TGTGCCAGCTCGTTTCGGACAGGGAACTACGAGCAGTACTTC. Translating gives CASSFRTGNYEQYF.

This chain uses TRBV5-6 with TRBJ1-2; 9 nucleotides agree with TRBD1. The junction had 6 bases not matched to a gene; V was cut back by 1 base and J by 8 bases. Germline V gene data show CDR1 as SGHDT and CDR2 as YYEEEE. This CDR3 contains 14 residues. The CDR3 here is CASSLYRGHWGYTF. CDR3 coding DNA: TGTGCCAGCAGCTTGTACAGGGGGCATTGGGGCTACACCTTC. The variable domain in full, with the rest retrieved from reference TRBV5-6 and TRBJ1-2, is DAGVTQSPTHLIKTRGQQVTLRCSPKSGHDTVSWYQQALGQGPQFIFQYYEEEERQRGNFPDRFSGHQFPNYSSELNVNALLLGDSALYLCASSLYRGHWGYTFGSGTRLTVV.

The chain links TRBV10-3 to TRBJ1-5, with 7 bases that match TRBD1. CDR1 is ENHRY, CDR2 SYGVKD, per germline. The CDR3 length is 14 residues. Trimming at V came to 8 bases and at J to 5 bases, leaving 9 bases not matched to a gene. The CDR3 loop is CAIPGRGLDQPQHF. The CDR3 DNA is TGTGCCATCCCGGGGAGGGGGCTAGATCAGCCCCAGCATTTT.

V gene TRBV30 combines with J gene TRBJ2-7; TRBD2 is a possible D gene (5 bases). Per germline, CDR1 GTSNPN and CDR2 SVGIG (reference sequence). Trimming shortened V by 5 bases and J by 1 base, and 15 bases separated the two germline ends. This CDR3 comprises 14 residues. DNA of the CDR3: TGTGCCTGGGGAGGTGAGACTTATTCCTACGAGCAGTACTTC. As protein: CAWGGETYSYEQYF.

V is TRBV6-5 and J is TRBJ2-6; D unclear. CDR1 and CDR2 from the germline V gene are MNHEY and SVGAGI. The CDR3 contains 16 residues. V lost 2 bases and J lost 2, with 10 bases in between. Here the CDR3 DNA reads TGTGCCAGCAGTTACAAGGCCCGCCCTGGGGCCAACGTCCTGACTTTC. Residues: CASSYKARPGANVLTF.

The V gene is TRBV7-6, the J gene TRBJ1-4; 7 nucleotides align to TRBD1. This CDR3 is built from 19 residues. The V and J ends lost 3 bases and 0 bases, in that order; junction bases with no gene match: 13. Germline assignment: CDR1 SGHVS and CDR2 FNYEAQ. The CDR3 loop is CASSLRGPNPWATNEKLFF. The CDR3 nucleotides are TGTGCCAGCAGCTTGAGGGGGCCTAACCCCTGGGCAACTAATGAAAAACTGTTTTTT. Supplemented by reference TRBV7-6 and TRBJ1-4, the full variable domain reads GAGVSQSPRYKVTKRGQDVALRCDPISGHVSLYWYRQALGQGPEFLTYFNYEAQQDKSGLPNDRFSAERPEGSISTLTIQRTEQRDSAMYRCASSLRGPNPWATNEKLFFGSGTQLSVL.

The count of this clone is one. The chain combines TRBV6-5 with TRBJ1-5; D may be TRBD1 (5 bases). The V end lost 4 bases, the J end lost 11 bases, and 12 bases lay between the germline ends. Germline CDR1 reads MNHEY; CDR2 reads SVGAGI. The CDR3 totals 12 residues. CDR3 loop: CASSSAGGTQHF. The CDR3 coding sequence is TGTGCCAGCAGTTCCGCTGGGGGGACCCAGCATTTT.

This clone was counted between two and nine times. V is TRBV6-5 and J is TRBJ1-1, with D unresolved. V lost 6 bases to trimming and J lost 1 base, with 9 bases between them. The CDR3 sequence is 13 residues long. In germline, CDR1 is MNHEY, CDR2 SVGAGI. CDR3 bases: TGTGCCAGCAGAGTTGTCCAGAACACTGAAGCTTTCTTT. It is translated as CASRVVQNTEAFF.

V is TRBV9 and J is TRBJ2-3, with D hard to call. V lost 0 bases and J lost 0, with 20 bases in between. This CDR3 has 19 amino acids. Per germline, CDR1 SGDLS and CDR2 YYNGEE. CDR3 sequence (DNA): TGTGCCAGCAGCGTAGGGGGTCTTGGTGTGGAAACCAGCACAGATACGCAGTATTTT. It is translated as CASSVGGLGVETSTDTQYF.

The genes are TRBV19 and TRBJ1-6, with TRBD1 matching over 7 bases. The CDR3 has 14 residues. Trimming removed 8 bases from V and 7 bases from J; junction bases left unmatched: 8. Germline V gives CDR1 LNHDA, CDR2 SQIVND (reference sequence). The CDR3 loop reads CASDPGTENSPLHF. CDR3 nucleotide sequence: TGTGCCAGTGACCCCGGGACAGAGAATTCACCCCTCCACTTT.

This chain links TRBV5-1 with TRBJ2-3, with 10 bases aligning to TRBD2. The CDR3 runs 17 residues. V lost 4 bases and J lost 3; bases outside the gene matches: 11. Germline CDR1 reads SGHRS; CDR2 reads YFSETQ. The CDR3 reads CASSLGSSGGKTDTQYF. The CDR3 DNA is TGCGCCAGCAGCCTGGGTAGTAGCGGGGGGAAGACAGATACGCAGTATTTT. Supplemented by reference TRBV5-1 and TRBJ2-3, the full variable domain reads KAGVTQTPRYLIKTRGQQVTLSCSPISGHRSVSWYQQTPGQGLQFLFEYFSETQRNKGNFPGRFSGRQFSNSRSEMNVSTLELGDSALYLCASSLGSSGGKTDTQYFGPGTRLTVL.

CDR3 DNA: TGTGCCAGCAGCTTAGTAGGGACCCAGTACTTC. Protein sequence: CASSLVGTQYF. The rearrangement links TRBV7-2 to TRBJ2-5; D is ambiguous. Germline V lookup: CDR1 SGHTA, CDR2 FQGNSA. V was cut by 1 base and J by 7 bases, with 4 bases left in between. This CDR3 has 11 residues.

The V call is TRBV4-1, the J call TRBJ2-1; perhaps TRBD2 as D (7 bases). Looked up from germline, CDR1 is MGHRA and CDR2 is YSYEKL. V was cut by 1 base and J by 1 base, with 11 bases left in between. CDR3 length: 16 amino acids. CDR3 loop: CASSQAGGPSYNEQFF. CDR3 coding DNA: TGCGCCAGCAGCCAAGCGGGGGGCCCGTCCTACAATGAGCAGTTCTTC.

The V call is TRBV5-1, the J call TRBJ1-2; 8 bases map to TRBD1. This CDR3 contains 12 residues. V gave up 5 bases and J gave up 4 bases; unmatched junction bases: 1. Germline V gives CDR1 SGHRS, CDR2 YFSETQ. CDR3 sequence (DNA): TGCGCCAGCAGGGACAGGGCCTATGGCTACACCTTC. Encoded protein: CASRDRAYGYTF.

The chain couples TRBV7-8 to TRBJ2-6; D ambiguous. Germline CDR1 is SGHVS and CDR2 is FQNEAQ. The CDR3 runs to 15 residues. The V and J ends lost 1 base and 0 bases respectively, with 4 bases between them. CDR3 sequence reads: CASSLEDSGANVLTF. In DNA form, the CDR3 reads TGTGCCAGCAGCTTAGAGGACTCTGGGGCCAACGTCCTGACTTTC.

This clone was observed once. The CDR3 nucleotides are TGTGCCAGCAGCTTAGCGTACGGGGCCTCCTACAATGAGCAGTTCTTC. As protein: CASSLAYGASYNEQFF. The rearrangement joins TRBV7-6 to TRBJ2-1; the D gene could be TRBD1 or TRBD2 (5 bases each). V lost 0 bases and J lost 0, with 9 bases in between. Germline V gene lookup returns CDR1 SGHVS and CDR2 FNYEAQ. The CDR3 has 16 residues.

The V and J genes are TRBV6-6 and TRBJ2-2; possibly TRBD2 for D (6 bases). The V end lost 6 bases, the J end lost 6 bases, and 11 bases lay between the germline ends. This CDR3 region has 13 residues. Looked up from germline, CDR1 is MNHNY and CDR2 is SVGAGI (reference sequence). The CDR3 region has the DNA TGTGCCAGCAGACCCGGAGGGGCCGGGGAGCTGTTTTTT. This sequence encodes CASRPGGAGELFF.

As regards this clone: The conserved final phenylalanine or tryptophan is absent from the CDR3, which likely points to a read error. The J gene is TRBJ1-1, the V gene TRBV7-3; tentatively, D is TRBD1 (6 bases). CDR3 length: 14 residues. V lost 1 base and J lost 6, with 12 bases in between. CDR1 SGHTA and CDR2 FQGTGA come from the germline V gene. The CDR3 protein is CASSLKAGVSEAFL. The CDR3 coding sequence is TGTGCCAGCAGCTTAAAGGCAGGGGTTTCTGAAGCTTTCCTT.